Sequencing of this T cell receptor beta chain was carried out in a study of CD8 T cells in ankylosing spondylitis (TCRdb year 2017). Describing the broader study: T cell receptor beta repertoires were profiled in healthy donors and ankylosing spondylitis patients so that disease-linked TCR variants could be found. Samples of peripheral blood were taken, and for ankylosing spondylitis patients, synovial fluid was collected as well. The full study cohort was made up of 25 ankylosing spondylitis patients and 108 healthy donors. What the research found in general, with its limitations: Some motif variants were previously reported in synovial fluid and blood of reactive arthritis patients, suggesting common disease-initiation mechanisms. A TCR beta motif made up of several highly homologous amino acid variants appeared to be characteristic of blood from ankylosing spondylitis patients. A CD8+ phenotype was shown by the disease-linked clones, which were found at relatively low frequencies in peripheral blood. Significant enrichment of the disease-linked clones was reported in matched synovial fluid samples from ankylosing spondylitis patients.

For CDR1 and CDR2, the germline V gene lists MNHNS and SASEGT. Including cysteine and phenylalanine, the CDR3 has 16 amino acids. The read is trimmed to its CDR3 DNA, 48 bases read in frame from base 1. Trimmed from V: 6 bases; trimmed from J: 8 bases; junction bases lacking a gene match: 16. Ten or more counts support this clonotype. The specificity of this receptor is unknown. It has no much larger one-base neighbor in the sample; base qualities were not kept. Sequencing relied on an Illumina HiSeq 2500. Quantitative 5'-RACE with molecular barcodes was used to prepare TCR beta libraries. The published analysis was carried out like this. To identify disease-linked TCR variants, a new computational method was used, one built on a probabilistic model of VDJ rearrangement. TCRdb trimmed the raw reads at Q25, called clones with MiXCR and kept productive beta chains. Entries that share a CDR3 protein sequence are merged under the most common genes and DNA. None of the V and J calls come from the authors' own analysis; TCRdb made them. In all, the sample holds 150,000 to 200,000 distinct CDR3 sequences, and 11% of those were seen once. Around 29% of the sample is held by the ten biggest clonotypes.

Recombination connected TRBV6-1 to TRBJ2-1; 7 of the junction bases match TRBD2. The sequence was collected from a male donor with ankylosing spondylitis or in good health (not recorded which). Sequencing was done on a sample of blood, either unsorted or a sorted T cell fraction (not recorded which). The bases are TGTGCCAGCAGCCGAACCCCAGGACTAGGGTTGGATGAGCAGTTCTTC. This codes for CASSRTPGLGLDEQFF.